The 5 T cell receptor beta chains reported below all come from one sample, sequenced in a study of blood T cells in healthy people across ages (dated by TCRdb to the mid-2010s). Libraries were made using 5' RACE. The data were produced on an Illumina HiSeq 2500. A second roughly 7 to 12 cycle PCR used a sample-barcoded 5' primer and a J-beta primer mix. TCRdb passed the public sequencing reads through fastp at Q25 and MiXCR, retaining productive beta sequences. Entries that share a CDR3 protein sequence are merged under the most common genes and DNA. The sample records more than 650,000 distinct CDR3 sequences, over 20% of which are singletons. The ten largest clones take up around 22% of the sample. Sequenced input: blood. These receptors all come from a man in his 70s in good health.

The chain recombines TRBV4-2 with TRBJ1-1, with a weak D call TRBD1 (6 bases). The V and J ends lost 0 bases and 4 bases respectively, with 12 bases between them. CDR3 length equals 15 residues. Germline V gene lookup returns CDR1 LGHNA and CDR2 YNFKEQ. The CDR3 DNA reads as TGTGCCAGCAGCCAAGATAGGGGGAGGATCACTGAAGCTTTCTTT. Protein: CASSQDRGRITEAFF.

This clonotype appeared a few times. For the CDR3, the DNA is TGTGCCAGCAGTTCTGGGGGGGGTAGGACTGAAGCTTTCTTT. Translated: CASSSGGGRTEAFF. The chain joins TRBV28 to TRBJ1-1, with D tentatively TRBD1 (5 bases). Germline V gene sequence: CDR1 MDHEN, CDR2 SYDVKM. This CDR3 region has 14 residues. V was pared by 4 bases and J by 5 bases, with 14 bases between. The full variable domain, rest sourced from reference TRBV28 and TRBJ1-1, is DVKVTQSSRYLVKRTGEKVFLECVQDMDHENMFWYRQDPGLGLRLIYFSYDVKMKEKGDIPEGYSVSREKKERFSLILESASTNQTSMYLCASSSGGGRTEAFFGQGTRLTVV.

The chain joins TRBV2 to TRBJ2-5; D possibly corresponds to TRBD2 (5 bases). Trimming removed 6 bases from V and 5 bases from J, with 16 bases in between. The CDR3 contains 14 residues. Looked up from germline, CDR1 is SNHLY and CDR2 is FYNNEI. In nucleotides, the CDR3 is TGTGCCAGCAGCGAACTAGGTCTAATGGAGACCCAGTACTTC. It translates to CASSELGLMETQYF.

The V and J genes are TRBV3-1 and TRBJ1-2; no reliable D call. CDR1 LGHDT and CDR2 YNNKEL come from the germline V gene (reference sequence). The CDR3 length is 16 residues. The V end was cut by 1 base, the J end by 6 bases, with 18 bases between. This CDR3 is CASSQVMRAKTNGYTF. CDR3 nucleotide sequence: TGTGCCAGCAGCCAAGTTATGAGAGCAAAGACTAATGGCTACACCTTC. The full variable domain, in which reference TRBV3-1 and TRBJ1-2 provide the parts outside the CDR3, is DTAVSQTPKYLVTQMGNDKSIKCEQNLGHDTMYWYKQDSKKFLKIMFSYNNKELIINETVPNRFSPKSPDKAHLNLHINSLELGDSAVYFCASSQVMRAKTNGYTFGSGTRLTVV.

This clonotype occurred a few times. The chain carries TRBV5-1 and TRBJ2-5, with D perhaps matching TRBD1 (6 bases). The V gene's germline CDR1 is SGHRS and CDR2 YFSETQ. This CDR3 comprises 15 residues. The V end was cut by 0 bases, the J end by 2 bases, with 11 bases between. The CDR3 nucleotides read TGCGCCAGCAGCTTGGCCACAGGGTTTCAAGAGACCCAGTACTTC. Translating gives CASSLATGFQETQYF. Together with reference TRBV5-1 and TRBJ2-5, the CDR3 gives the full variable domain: KAGVTQTPRYLIKTRGQQVTLSCSPISGHRSVSWYQQTPGQGLQFLFEYFSETQRNKGNFPGRFSGRQFSNSRSEMNVSTLELGDSALYLCASSLATGFQETQYFGPGTRLLVL.